This T cell receptor beta chain was recovered during a study of T-cell reconstitution after alpha-beta-depleted transplantation in children. In this sample, this clonotype turned up once. Using unique molecular identifiers, the investigators prepared the TCRbeta library. TCRdb independently ran MiXCR on the PCR reads; one entry per CDR3 protein. Counted here are about 500,000 distinct CDR3 sequences, more than 9.5% occurring once; the ten biggest clones make up 14%. V was clipped by 0 bases and J by 6 bases, with 17 bases between them. CDR1 MNHEY and CDR2 SVGAGI come from the germline V gene. CDR3 size: 16 residues.

The V call is TRBV6-5, the J call TRBJ1-1, with D possibly being TRBD1 (5 bases). The sequence derives from a female patient aged 2-9 years who had a stem cell transplant for aplastic anemia, so the T cells may come from the graft donor. The source was PBMCs, mostly from graft donor cells, collected 180 days after TCRalphabeta/CD19-depleted stem cell transplant. The CDR3 DNA follows: TGTGCCAGCAGTTACTCGGGTGGAGGGTCGGGGGCTGAAGCTTTCTTT. Translated, it gives CASSYSGGGSGAEAFF.